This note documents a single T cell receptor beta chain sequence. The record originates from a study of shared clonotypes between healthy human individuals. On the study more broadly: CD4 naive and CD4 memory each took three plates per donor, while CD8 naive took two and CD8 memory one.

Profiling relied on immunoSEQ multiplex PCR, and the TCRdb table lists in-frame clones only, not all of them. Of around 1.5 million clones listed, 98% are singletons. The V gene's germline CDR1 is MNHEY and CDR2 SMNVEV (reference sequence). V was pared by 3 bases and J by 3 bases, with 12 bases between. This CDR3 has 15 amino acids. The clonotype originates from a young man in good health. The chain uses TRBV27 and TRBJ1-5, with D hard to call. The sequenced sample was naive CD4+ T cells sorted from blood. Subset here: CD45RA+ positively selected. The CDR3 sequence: CASSFSRWDNQPQHF. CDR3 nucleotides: TGTGCCAGCAGTTTTAGTAGGTGGGACAATCAGCCCCAGCATTTT.